This T cell receptor beta chain was captured by sequencing in a study of T cell clonotyping in hematopoietic cell transplantation. Study findings and constraints: Without cell sorting, CD4 versus CD8 contributions remain unresolved. Few recipient clonotypes overlapped donors; over 97% were de novo at given depth.

Samples: about 28 days before transplant, then days 30, 100 and 180 after. This table comes from immunoSEQ multiplex PCR, and its TCRdb copy is limited to in-frame clones, with some not included. The table includes several thousand clones, approximately 87% detected once. The CDR3 covers 16 residues. In germline, CDR1 is SGDLS, CDR2 YYNGEE. V trimming: 3 bases; J trimming: 0 bases; junction bases outside the gene matches: 5. On this clone: Its antigen is still unknown.

Material: PBMCs, obtained 100 days after allogeneic stem cell transplant. This chain joins TRBV9 and TRBJ1-3; TRBD1 matches at 8 bases. This receptor was identified in a male patient between 45 and 59 years old who had an allogeneic stem cell transplant from a related donor, so the T cells may come from the graft donor. Some clones in this sample may be carry-over from other donors' samples. In nucleotides, the CDR3 is TGTGCCAGCAGCGCCGGACAGGGTTTCTCTGGAAACACCATATATTTT. Its protein product is CASSAGQGFSGNTIYF.